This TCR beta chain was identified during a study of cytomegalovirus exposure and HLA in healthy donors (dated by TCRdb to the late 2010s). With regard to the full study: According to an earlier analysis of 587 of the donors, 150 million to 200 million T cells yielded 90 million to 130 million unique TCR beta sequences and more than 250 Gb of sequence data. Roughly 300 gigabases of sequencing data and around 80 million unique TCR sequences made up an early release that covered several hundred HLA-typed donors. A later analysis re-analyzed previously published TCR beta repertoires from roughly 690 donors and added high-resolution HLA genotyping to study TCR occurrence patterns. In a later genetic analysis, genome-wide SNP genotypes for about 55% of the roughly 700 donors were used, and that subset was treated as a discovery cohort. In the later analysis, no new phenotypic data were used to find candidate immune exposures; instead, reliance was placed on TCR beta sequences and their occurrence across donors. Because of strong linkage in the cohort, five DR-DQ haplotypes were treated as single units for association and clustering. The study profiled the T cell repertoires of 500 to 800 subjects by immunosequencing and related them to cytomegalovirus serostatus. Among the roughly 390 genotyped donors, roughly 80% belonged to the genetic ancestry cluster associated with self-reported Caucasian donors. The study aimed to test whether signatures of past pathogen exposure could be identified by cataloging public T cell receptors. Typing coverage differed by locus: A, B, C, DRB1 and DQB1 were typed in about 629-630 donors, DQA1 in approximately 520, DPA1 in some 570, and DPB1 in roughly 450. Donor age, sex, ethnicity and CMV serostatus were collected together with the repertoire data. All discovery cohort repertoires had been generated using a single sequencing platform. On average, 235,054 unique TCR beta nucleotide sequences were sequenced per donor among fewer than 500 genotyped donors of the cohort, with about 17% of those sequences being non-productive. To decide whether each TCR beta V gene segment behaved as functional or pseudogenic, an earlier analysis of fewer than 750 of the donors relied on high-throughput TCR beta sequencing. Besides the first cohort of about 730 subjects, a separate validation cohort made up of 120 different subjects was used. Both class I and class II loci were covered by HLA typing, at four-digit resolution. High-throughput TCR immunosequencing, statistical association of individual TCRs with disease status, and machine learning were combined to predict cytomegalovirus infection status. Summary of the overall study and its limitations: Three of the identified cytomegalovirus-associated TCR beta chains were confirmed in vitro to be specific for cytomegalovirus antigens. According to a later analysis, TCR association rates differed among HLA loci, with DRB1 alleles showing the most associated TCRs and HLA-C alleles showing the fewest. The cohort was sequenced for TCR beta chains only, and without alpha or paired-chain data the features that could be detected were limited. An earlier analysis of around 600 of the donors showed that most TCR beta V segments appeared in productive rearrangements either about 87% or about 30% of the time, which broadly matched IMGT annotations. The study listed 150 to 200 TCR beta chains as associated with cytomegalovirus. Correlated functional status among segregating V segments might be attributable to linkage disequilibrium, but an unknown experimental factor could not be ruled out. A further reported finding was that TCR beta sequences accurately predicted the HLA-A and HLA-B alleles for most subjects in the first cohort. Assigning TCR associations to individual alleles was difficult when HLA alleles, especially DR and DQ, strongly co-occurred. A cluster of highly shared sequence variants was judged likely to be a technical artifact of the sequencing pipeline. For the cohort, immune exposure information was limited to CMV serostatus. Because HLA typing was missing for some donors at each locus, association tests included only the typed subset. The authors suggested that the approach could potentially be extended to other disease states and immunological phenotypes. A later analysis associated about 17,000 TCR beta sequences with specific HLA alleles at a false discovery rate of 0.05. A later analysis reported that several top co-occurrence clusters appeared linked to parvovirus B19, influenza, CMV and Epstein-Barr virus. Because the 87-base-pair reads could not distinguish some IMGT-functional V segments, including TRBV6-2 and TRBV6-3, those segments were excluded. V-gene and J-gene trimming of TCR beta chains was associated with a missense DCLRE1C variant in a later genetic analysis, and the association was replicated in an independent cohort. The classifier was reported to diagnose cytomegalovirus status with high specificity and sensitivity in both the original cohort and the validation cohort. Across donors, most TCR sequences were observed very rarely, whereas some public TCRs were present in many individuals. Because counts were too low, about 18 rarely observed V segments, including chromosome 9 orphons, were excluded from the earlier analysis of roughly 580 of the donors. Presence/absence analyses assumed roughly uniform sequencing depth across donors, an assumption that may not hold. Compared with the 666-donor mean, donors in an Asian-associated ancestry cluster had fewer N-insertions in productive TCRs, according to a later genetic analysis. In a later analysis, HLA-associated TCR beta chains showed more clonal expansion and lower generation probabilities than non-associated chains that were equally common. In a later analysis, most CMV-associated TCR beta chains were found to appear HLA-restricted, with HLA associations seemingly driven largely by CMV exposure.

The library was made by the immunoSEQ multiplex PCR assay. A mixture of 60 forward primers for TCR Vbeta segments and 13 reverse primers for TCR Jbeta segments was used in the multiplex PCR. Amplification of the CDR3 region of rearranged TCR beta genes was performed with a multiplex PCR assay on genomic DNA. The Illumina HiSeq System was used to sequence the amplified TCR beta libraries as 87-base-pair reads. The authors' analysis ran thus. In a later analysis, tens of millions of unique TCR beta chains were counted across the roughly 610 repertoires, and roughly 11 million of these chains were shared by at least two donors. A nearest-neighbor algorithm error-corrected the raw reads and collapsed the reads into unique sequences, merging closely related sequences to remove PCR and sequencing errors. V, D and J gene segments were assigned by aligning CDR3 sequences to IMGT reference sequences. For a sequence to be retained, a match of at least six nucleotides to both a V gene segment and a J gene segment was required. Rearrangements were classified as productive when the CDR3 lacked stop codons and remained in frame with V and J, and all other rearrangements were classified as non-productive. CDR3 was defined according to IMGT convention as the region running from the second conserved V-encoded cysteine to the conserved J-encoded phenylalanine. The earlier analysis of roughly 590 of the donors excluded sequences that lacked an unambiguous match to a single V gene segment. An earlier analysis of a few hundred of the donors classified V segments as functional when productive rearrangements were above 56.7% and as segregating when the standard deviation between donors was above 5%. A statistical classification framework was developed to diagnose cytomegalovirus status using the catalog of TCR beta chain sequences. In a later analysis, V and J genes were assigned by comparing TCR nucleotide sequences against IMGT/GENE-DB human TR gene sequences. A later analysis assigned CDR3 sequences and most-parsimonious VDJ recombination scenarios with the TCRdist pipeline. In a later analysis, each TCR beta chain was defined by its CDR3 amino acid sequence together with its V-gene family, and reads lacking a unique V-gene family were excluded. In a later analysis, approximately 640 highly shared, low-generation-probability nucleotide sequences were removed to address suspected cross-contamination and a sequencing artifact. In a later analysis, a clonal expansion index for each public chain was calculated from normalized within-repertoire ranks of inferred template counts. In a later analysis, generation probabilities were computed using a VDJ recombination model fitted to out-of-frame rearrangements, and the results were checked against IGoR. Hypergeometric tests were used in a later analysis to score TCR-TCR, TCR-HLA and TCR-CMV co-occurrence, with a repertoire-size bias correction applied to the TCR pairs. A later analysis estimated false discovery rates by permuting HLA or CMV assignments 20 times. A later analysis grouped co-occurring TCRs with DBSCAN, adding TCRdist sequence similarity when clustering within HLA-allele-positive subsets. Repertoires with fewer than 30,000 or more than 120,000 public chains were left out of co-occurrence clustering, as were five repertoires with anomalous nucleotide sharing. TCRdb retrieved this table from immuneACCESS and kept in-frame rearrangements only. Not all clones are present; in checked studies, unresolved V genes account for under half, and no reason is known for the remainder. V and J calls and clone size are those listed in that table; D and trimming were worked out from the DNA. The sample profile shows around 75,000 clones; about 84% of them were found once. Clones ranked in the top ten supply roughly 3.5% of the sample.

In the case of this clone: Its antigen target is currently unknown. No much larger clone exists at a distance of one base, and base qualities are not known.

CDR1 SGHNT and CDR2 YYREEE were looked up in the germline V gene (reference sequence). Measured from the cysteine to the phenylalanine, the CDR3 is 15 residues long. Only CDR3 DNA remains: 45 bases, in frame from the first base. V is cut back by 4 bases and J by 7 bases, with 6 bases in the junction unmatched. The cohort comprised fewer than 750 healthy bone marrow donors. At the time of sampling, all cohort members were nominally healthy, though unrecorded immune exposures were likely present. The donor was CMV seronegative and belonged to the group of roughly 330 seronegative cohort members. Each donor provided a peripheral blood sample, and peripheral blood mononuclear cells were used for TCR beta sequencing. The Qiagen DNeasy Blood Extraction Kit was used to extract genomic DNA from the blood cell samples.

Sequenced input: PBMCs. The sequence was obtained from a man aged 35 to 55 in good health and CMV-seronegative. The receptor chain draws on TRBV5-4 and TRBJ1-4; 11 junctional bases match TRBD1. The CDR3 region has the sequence CASSPDRGQGEKLFF. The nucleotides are TGTGCCAGCAGCCCGGACAGGGGGCAAGGTGAAAAACTGTTTTTT.